Here is one TCR beta chain with its context. Its antigen is as yet unknown. Generated by immunoSEQ multiplex PCR, the TCRdb table keeps only in-frame clones and is missing some. Among 20,000 or so clones listed, 70% to 90% were seen once. These data are taken from a study of naive CD8 T cells in extremely preterm neonates. The CDR3 extends over 12 amino acids. Germline V gives CDR1 MNHEY, CDR2 SMNVEV (reference sequence). V lost 3 bases and J lost 4, with 6 bases in between. Whole-study findings and limits: CDR3 nucleotide sharing was 2.5% to 3% in preterm, 0.4% to 0.45% term, roughly 0.03% children, approximately 0.01% adults. Compared with older groups, preterm CDR3s were shorter, with fewer N additions and less trimming.

Samples were taken at extremely preterm deliveries at about 23-27 weeks of gestation. Sorted cells: live naive CD8+ T cells, CD45RA+CCR7+, Annexin V-negative. The clonotype was recovered from a boy who was born preterm. The sequenced material came from naive CD8+ T cells from cord blood. V and J are TRBV27 and TRBJ2-5, with D perhaps TRBD2 (5 bases). The CDR3 DNA sequence: TGTGCCAGCAGTTTTGGAGGAGAGACCCAGTACTTC. It codes for CASSFGGETQYF.